The clone carrying this T cell receptor beta chain was detected only a few times. Its cognate antigen is unknown. The source of the sample is a study of OX40 agonist ivuxolimab in advanced cancers. Collection of blood occurred at baseline, at cycle 4 day 1, and at cycle 7 day 1. V was pared by 10 bases and J by 4 bases, with 5 bases between. The CDR3 consists of 10 residues. In germline, CDR1 is SGHVS, CDR2 FQNEAQ. Findings and limits, study-wide: Fewer expanded clones were found on average in CD4+ than in CD8+ T cells. Clonal expansion among partial responders at 0.1-3.0 mg/kg ranked near the lowest.

The method was immunoSEQ multiplex PCR; TCRdb's version includes in-frame clones alone and lacks a portion of them. The table shows more than 95,000 clones, with 85% to 95% occurring only once. This receptor was obtained from an adult with an advanced solid tumor such as melanoma, head and neck, liver or kidney cancer. This chain uses TRBV7-8 with TRBJ1-5; D ambiguous. Sequencing used CD4+ or CD8+ T cells sorted from blood, obtained in a trial of the OX40 agonist ivuxolimab. CDR3 residues: CATKNQPQHF. CDR3 DNA sequence: TGTGCCACCAAAAATCAGCCCCAGCATTTT.